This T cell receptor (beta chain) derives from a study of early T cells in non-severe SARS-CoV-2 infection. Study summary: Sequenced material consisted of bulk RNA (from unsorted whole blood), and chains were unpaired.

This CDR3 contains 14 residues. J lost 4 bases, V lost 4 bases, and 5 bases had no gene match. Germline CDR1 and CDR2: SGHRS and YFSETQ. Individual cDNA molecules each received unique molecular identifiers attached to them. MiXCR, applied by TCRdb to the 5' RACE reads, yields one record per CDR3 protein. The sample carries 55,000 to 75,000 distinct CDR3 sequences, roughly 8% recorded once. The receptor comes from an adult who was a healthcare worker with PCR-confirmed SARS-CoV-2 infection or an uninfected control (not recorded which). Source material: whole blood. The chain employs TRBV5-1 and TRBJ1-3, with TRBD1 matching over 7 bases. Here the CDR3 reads CASSPGTEGNTIYF. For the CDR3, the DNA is TGCGCCAGCAGCCCGGGGACAGAGGGAAACACCATATATTTT.